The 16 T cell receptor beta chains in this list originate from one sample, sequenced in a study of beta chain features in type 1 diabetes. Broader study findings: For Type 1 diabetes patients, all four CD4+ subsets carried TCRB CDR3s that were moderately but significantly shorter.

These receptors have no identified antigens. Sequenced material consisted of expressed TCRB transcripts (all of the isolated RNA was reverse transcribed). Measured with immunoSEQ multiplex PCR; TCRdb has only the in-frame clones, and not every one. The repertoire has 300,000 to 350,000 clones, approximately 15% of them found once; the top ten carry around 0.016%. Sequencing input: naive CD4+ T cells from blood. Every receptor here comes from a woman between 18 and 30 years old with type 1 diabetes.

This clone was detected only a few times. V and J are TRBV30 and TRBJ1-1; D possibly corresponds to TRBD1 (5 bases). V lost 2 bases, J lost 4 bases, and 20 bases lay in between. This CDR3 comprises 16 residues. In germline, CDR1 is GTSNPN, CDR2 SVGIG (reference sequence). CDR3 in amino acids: CAWSLPGGLGITEAFF. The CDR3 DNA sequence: TGTGCCTGGAGTCTCCCCGGGGGGTTGGGTATCACTGAAGCTTTCTTT.

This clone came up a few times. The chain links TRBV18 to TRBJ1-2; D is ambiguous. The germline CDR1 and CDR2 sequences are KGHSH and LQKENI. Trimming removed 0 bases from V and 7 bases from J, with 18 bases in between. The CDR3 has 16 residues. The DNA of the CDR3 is TGTGCCAGCTCACCACCGGGGAGGAACGTACTAGGTGGCTACACCTTC. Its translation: CASSPPGRNVLGGYTF.

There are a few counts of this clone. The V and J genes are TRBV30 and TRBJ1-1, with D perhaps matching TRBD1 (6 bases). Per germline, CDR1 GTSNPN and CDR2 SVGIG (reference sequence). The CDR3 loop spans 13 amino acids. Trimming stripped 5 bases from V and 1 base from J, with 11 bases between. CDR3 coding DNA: TGTGCCTGGGACGGACAGAGGAACACTGAAGCTTTCTTT. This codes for CAWDGQRNTEAFF.

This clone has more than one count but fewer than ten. CDR3 coding DNA: TGCAGCGTCAGGACAGACAACCCCTATGGCTACACCTTC. It encodes CSVRTDNPYGYTF. The chain links TRBV29-1 to TRBJ1-2, with D possibly being TRBD1 (6 bases). Per the germline V gene, CDR1 is SQVTM and CDR2 is ANQGSEA. Deletions cut 6 bases from V and 4 bases from J, with 15 bases between. The CDR3 has 13 residues.

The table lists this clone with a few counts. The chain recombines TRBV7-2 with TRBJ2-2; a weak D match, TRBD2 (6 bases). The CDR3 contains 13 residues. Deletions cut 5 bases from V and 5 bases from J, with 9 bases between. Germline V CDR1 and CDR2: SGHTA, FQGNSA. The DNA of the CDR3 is TGTGCCAGCAGCCTCGGAGGGACCGGGGAGCTGTTTTTT. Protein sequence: CASSLGGTGELFF.

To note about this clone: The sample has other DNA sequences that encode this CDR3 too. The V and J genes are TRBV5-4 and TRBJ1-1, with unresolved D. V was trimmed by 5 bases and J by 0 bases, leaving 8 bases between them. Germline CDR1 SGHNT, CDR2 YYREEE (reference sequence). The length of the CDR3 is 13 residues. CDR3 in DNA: TGTGCCAGCAGTTCCGGGGTGAACACTGAAGCTTTCTTT. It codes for CASSSGVNTEAFF.

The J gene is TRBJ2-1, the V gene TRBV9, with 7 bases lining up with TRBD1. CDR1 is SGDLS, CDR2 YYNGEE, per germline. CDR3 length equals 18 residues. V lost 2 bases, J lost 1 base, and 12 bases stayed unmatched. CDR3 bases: TGTGCCAGCAGCGTGACAGGGATTAGGTTTTGGTCCTACAATGAGCAGTTCTTC. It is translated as CASSVTGIRFWSYNEQFF.

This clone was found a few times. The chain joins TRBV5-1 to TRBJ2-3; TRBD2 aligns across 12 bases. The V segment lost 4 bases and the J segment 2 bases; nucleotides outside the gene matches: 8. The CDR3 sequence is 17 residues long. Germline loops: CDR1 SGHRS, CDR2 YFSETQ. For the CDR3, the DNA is TGCGCCAGCAGCCCGGGACTAGCGGGCGGAGCCACAGATACGCAGTATTTT. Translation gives CASSPGLAGGATDTQYF. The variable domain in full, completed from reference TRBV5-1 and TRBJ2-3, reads KAGVTQTPRYLIKTRGQQVTLSCSPISGHRSVSWYQQTPGQGLQFLFEYFSETQRNKGNFPGRFSGRQFSNSRSEMNVSTLELGDSALYLCASSPGLAGGATDTQYFGPGTRLTVL.

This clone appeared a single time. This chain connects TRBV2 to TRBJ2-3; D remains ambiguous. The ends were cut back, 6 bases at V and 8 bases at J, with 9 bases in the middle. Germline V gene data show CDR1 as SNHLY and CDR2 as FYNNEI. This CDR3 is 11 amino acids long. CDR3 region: CASSPPGTQYF. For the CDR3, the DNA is TGTGCCAGCAGCCCCCCCGGTACGCAGTATTTT.

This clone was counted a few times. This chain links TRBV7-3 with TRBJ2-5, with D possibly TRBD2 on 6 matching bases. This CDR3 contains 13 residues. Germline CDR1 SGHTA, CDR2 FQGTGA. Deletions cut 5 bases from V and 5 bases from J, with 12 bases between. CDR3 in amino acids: CASSQGGRETQYF. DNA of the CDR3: TGTGCCAGCAGCCAGGGAGGACGGGAGACCCAGTACTTC.

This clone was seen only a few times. The CDR3 region has the DNA TGTGCCAGCAGCTTAGGCGGGAGGGCCCCGACCTACAATGAGCAGTTCTTC. It is translated as CASSLGGRAPTYNEQFF. The rearrangement joins TRBV7-3 to TRBJ2-1, with 9 bases fitting TRBD2. The CDR3 loop spans 17 amino acids. V shed 2 bases and J 2 bases; nucleotides not matched to a gene: 7. Germline V CDR1 and CDR2: SGHTA, FQGTGA.

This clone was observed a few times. CDR3 amino acids: CASSATGNTEAFF. In DNA, the CDR3 is TGTGCCAGCAGCGCAACAGGGAACACTGAAGCTTTCTTT. The chain joins TRBV7-9 to TRBJ1-1, with D perhaps TRBD1 (5 bases). Germline V gene sequence: CDR1 SEHNR, CDR2 FQNEAQ (reference sequence). The CDR3 is 13 residues long. V was shortened by 5 bases and J by 1 base, with 8 bases between the two germline ends.

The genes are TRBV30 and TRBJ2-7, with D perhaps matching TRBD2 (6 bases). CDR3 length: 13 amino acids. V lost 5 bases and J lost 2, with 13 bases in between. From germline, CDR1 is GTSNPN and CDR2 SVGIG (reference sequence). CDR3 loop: CAWRGIAPYEQYF. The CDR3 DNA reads TGTGCCTGGCGCGGGATAGCCCCCTACGAGCAGTACTTC.

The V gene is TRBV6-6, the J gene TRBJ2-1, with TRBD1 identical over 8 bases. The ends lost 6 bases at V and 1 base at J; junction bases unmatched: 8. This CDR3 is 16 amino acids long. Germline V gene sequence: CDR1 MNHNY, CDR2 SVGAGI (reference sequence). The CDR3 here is CASRTRQGISYNEQFF. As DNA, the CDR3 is TGTGCCAGCAGGACCAGACAGGGGATTTCCTACAATGAGCAGTTCTTC.

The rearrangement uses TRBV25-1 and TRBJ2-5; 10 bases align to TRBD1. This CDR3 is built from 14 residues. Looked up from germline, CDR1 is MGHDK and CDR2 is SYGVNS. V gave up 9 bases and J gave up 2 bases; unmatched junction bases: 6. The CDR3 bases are TGTGCCAGTGTCCCGGGACAGGGGCAAGAGACCCAGTACTTC. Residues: CASVPGQGQETQYF. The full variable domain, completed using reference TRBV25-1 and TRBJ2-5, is EADIYQTPRYLVIGTGKKITLECSQTMGHDKMYWYQQDPGMELHLIHYSYGVNSTEKGDLSSESTVSRIRTEHFPLTLESARPSHTSQYLCASVPGQGQETQYFGPGTRLLVL.

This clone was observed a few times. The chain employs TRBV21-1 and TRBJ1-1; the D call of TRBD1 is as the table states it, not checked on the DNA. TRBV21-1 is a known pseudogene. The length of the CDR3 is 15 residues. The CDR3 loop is CASSKGSRVATEAFF. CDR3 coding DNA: TGTGCCAGCAGCAAGGGGTCCAGGGTTGCGACTGAAGCTTTCTTT.